This passage covers 16 T cell receptor beta chains from one sample sequenced in a study of T cells in Graves' hyperthyroidism and ophthalmopathy. What was amplified from RNA transcripts were TCR beta CDR3 regions. The primer set for the first-round RT-PCR of the TCR CDR3 was HTBI. TCRdb re-analysed the multiplex PCR reads in MiXCR, keeping a single row per CDR3 protein. The sample shows fewer than 550,000 distinct CDR3 sequences, about 15% of them seen only once. Sequencing was carried out using blood. Every receptor here comes from a woman between 18 and 29 years old with Graves' hyperthyroidism.

This clonotype was found many times. The chain uses TRBV24-1 and TRBJ2-2; the D is unclear. V gave up 7 bases and J gave up 6 bases, with 11 bases separating them. Germline loops: CDR1 KGHDR, CDR2 SFDVKD. CDR3 length: 13 amino acids. CDR3 in amino acids: CATRDLMSGELFF. The CDR3, as DNA: TGTGCCACCAGGGACCTAATGTCCGGGGAGCTGTTTTTT.

This clonotype was seen ten or more times. The chain joins TRBV12-3 or TRBV12-4 to TRBJ1-5; D possibly corresponds to TRBD1 (6 bases). The CDR3 covers 15 residues. V was shortened by 5 bases and J by 1 base, with 12 bases between the two germline ends. The chain's CDR3 is CASSPEGGSNQPQHF. In DNA, the CDR3 is TGTGCCAGCAGTCCGGAGGGGGGAAGCAATCAGCCCCAGCATTTT.

In this sample, this clonotype turned up many times. The V gene is TRBV20-1, the J gene TRBJ2-1; 10 bases line up with TRBD2. Germline V CDR1 and CDR2: DFQATT, SNEGSKA (reference sequence). The V and J ends lost 2 bases and 8 bases, in that order; junction bases with no gene match: 9. This CDR3 spans 15 amino acids. CDR3 in amino acids: CSARSQRGGPDEQFF. In nucleotides, the CDR3 is TGCAGTGCTAGATCTCAGCGGGGGGGCCCGGATGAGCAGTTCTTC.

The rearrangement joins TRBV12-3 or TRBV12-4 to TRBJ2-7; 8 bases match TRBD2. This CDR3 contains 13 residues. V lost 1 base, J lost 7 bases, and 3 bases stayed unmatched. The CDR3 loop reads CASSLVAGREQYF. CDR3 DNA sequence: TGTGCCAGCAGTTTAGTAGCGGGACGGGAGCAGTACTTC.

This clonotype appeared many times. The chain joins TRBV12-3 or TRBV12-4 to TRBJ2-5; D is unclear. The V and J ends lost 1 base and 1 base respectively, with 10 bases between them. The CDR3 extends over 15 amino acids. The CDR3 coding sequence is TGTGCCAGCAGTTTAGGGCAGCCTACCCAAGAGACCCAGTACTTC. It encodes CASSLGQPTQETQYF.

CDR3 protein: CASSRTDMRLDEQYF. The CDR3 nucleotides are TGTGCCAGCTCACGTACAGACATGCGCTTGGACGAGCAGTACTTC. The chain combines TRBV18 with TRBJ2-7; no definite D call. The CDR3 has 15 amino acids. Per the germline V gene, CDR1 is KGHSH and CDR2 is LQKENI. Trimming stripped 4 bases from V and 5 bases from J, with 18 bases between.

This clonotype has a count of ten or more. This chain connects TRBV18 to TRBJ2-7, with 9 bases matching TRBD1. After removal of 0 bases from V and 0 bases from J, the junction contained 6 bases not matched to a gene. This CDR3 is built from 17 residues. Germline values: CDR1 KGHSH, CDR2 LQKENI. The CDR3 spells CASSPPGQGPISYEQYF. The CDR3 coding sequence is TGTGCCAGCTCACCACCGGGACAGGGTCCGATCTCCTACGAGCAGTACTTC.

Ten or more counts support this clonotype. As DNA, the CDR3 is TGTGCCAGCAGTTCCTCCCCGCTAACAGTCATCTCGTCCTACGAGCAGTACTTC. Protein product: CASSSSPLTVISSYEQYF. This chain connects TRBV12-3 or TRBV12-4 to TRBJ2-7; no reliable D call. The V end lost 4 bases, the J end lost 1 base, and 23 bases lay between the germline ends. This CDR3 comprises 18 residues.

This clonotype was detected ten times or more. A junction end diverges from the germline sequence, so it may reflect a read error. The V gene is TRBV12-3 or TRBV12-4, the J gene TRBJ2-5; D gene ambiguous. CDR3 length: 11 amino acids. The CDR3 coding sequence is TGTGCCAGCAGCTTAGCAGAGACCCAGTACTTC. Its translation is CASSLAETQYF.

Ten or more counts support this clonotype. V gene TRBV12-5 combines with J gene TRBJ1-5; perhaps TRBD1 as D (6 bases). Germline V CDR1 and CDR2: LGHNT, FRNRAP. V lost 7 bases, J lost 4 bases, and 11 bases lay in between. The CDR3 spans 13 residues. The CDR3 sequence is CASAGGANQPQHF. The DNA of the CDR3 is TGTGCTAGTGCCGGGGGGGCTAATCAGCCCCAGCATTTT.

The V and J genes are TRBV9 and TRBJ2-3; 11 nucleotides line up with TRBD2. V lost 3 bases, J lost 2 bases, and 5 bases stayed unmatched. Per germline, CDR1 SGDLS and CDR2 YYNGEE. CDR3 length: 16 residues. CDR3 protein: CASSGLAGRSTDTQYF. The DNA for the CDR3 is TGTGCCAGCAGCGGACTAGCGGGGCGATCCACAGATACGCAGTATTTT. Filled out from reference TRBV9 and TRBJ2-3, the complete variable domain reads DSGVTQTPKHLITATGQRVTLRCSPRSGDLSVYWYQQSLDQGLQFLIQYYNGEERAKGNILERFSAQQFPDLHSELNLSSLELGDSALYFCASSGLAGRSTDTQYFGPGTRLTVL.

This clonotype was recorded many times. The rearrangement uses TRBV20-1 and TRBJ1-6, with no clear D. The CDR3 runs 15 residues. The germline V gene encodes CDR1 DFQATT and CDR2 SNEGSKA (reference sequence). The ends were cut back, 3 bases at V and 7 bases at J, with 16 bases in the middle. CDR3 in amino acids: CSARDGDKANSPLHF. CDR3 nucleotide sequence: TGCAGTGCTAGGGATGGTGATAAGGCCAATTCACCCCTCCACTTT.

This clonotype was seen repeatedly, ten times or more. The V call is TRBV19, the J call TRBJ2-5; a weak D match, TRBD2 (6 bases). V was shortened by 5 bases and J by 5 bases, with 18 bases between the two germline ends. Per germline, CDR1 LNHDA and CDR2 SQIVND (reference sequence). This CDR3 has 15 amino acids. CDR3 in DNA: TGTGCCAGTAGTCGAGCGATAGGAAGCGGGGAGACCCAGTACTTC. Protein sequence: CASSRAIGSGETQYF.

This clonotype was observed a handful of times. The rearrangement uses TRBV13 and TRBJ1-2, with 9 positions matching TRBD1. CDR3 length: 17 amino acids. V lost 5 bases to trimming and J lost 4 bases; unmatched junction nucleotides: 14. Germline V gene data show CDR1 as PRHDT and CDR2 as FYEKMQ (reference sequence). The CDR3 sequence is CASSLNTGGAYIYGYTF. The CDR3 DNA reads as TGTGCCAGCAGCCTAAACACAGGGGGCGCTTACATCTATGGCTACACCTTC.

J is TRBJ2-3 and V is TRBV7-9, with 11 bases identical to TRBD2. The CDR3 extends over 14 amino acids. After removal of 5 bases from V and 5 bases from J, the junction contained 3 bases not matched to a gene. The germline CDR1 and CDR2 sequences are SEHNR and FQNEAQ (reference sequence). Here the CDR3 reads CASSRSGRVDTQYF. The CDR3 nucleotides are TGTGCCAGCAGCCGTAGCGGGAGGGTAGATACGCAGTATTTT.

In this sample, this clonotype turned up many times. The chain combines TRBV28 with TRBJ2-1; possibly TRBD1 for D (5 bases). Per germline, CDR1 MDHEN and CDR2 SYDVKM. The CDR3 runs to 13 residues. The ends were cut back, 5 bases at V and 3 bases at J, with 8 bases in the middle. The CDR3 here is CASSTGFYNEQFF. DNA of the CDR3: TGTGCCAGCAGTACAGGTTTCTACAATGAGCAGTTCTTC.